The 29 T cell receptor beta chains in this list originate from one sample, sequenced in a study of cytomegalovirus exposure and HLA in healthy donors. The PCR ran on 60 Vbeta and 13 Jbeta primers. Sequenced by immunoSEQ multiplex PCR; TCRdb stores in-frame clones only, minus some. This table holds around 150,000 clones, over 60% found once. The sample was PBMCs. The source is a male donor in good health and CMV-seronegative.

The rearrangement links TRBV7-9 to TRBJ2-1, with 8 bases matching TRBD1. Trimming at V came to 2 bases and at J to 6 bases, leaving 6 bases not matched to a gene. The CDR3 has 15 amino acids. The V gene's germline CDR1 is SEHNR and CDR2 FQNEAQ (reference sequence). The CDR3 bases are TGTGCCAGCAGCTTACCGGGACAGGTTTTCAATGAGCAGTTCTTC. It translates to CASSLPGQVFNEQFF.

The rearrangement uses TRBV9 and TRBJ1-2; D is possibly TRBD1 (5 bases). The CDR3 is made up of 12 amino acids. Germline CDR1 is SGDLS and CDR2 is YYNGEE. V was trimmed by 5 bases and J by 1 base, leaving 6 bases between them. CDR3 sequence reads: CASRQGNYGYTF. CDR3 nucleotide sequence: TGTGCCAGCAGGCAGGGTAACTATGGCTACACCTTC. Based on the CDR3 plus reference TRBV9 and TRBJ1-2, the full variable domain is DSGVTQTPKHLITATGQRVTLRCSPRSGDLSVYWYQQSLDQGLQFLIQYYNGEERAKGNILERFSAQQFPDLHSELNLSSLELGDSALYFCASRQGNYGYTFGSGTRLTVV.

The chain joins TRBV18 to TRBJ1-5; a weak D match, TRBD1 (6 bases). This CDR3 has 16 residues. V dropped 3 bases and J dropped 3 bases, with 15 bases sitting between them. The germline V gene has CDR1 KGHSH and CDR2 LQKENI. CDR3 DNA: TGTGCCAGCTCACCTAACAGGGCGAATAACAATCAGCCCCAGCATTTT. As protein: CASSPNRANNNQPQHF.

Here the CDR3 reads CASRTGTGPYEQYF. The CDR3 nucleotides read TGTGCCAGCAGGACCGGGACAGGGCCCTACGAGCAGTACTTC. The chain combines TRBV2 with TRBJ2-7; 9 nucleotides match TRBD1. CDR1 SNHLY and CDR2 FYNNEI come from the germline V gene. V dropped 6 bases and J dropped 2; count of bases not matched to a gene: 5. This CDR3 spans 14 amino acids.

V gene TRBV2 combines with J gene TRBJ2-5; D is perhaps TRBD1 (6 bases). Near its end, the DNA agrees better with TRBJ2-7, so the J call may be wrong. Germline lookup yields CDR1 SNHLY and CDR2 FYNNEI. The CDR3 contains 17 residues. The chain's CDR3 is CASSEFPDSTISYEQYF. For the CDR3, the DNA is TGTGCCAGCAGTGAATTCCCGGACAGTACCATCTCCTACGAGCAGTACTTC.

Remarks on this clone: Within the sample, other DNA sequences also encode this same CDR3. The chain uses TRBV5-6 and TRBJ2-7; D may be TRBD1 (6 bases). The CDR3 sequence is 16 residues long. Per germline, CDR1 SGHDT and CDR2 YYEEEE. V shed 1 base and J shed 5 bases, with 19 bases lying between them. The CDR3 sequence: CASSLWGPNRANEQYF. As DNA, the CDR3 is TGTGCCAGCAGCTTGTGGGGGCCTAACAGGGCCAACGAGCAGTACTTC. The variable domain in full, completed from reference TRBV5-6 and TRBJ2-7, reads DAGVTQSPTHLIKTRGQQVTLRCSPKSGHDTVSWYQQALGQGPQFIFQYYEEEERQRGNFPDRFSGHQFPNYSSELNVNALLLGDSALYLCASSLWGPNRANEQYFGPGTRLTVT.

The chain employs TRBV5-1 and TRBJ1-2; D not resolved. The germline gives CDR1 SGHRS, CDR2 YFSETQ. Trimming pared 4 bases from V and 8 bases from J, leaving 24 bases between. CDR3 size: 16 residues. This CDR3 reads CASSLISGRSSYGYTF. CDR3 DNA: TGCGCCAGCAGCCTCATATCCGGACGGTCTAGCTACGGCTACACCTTC.

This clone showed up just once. Here the CDR3 reads CASSPPGQGSNTGELFF. CDR3 in DNA: TGTGCCAGCTCACCTCCGGGACAGGGATCGAACACCGGGGAGCTGTTTTTT. V and J are TRBV18 and TRBJ2-2; 9 nucleotides align to TRBD1. This CDR3 has 17 amino acids. Germline assignment: CDR1 KGHSH and CDR2 LQKENI. The V and J ends lost 3 bases and 0 bases, in that order; junction bases with no gene match: 5.

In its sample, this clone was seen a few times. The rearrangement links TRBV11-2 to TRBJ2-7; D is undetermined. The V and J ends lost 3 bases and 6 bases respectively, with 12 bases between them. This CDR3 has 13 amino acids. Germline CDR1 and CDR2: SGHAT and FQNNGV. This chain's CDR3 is CASSLSNGIEQYF. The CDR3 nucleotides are TGTGCCAGCAGCTTGAGTAACGGTATCGAGCAGTACTTC.

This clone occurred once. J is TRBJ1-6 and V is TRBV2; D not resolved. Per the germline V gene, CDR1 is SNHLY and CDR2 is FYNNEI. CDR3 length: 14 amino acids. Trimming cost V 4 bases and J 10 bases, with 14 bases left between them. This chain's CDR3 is CASSASSLGSPLHF. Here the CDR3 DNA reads TGTGCCAGCAGTGCGAGCTCCCTGGGCTCACCCCTCCACTTT.

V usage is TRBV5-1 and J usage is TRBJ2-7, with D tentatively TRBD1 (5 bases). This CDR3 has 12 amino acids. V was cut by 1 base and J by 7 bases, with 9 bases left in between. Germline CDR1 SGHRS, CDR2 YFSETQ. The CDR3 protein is CASSLRAGEQYF. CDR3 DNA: TGCGCCAGCAGCTTGAGGGCAGGGGAGCAGTACTTC.

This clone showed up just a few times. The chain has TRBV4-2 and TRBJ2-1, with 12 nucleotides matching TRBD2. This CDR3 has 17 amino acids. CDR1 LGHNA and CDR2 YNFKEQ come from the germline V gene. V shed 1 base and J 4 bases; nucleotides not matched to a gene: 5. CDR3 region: CASSQATSGRSYNEQFF. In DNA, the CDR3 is TGTGCCAGCAGCCAAGCAACTAGCGGGAGGTCTTACAATGAGCAGTTCTTC.

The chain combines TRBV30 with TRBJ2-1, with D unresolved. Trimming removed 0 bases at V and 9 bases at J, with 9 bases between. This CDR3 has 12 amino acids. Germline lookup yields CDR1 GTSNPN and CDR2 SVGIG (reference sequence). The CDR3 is CAWSVRGLEQFF. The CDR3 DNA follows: TGTGCCTGGAGTGTAAGAGGCCTTGAGCAGTTCTTC.

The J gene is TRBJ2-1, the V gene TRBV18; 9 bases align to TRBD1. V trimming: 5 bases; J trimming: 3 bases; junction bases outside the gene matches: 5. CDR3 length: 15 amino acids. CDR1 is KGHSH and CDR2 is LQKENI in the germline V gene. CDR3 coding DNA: TGTGCCAGCTCAGAGATGACAGGGGGCTACAATGAGCAGTTCTTC. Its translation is CASSEMTGGYNEQFF.

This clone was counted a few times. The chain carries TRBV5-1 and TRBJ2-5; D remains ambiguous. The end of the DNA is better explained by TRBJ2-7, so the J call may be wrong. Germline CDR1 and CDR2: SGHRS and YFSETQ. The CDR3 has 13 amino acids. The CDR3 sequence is CASSFPGTYEQYF. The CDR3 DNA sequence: TGCGCCAGCAGCTTTCCAGGAACCTACGAGCAGTACTTC.

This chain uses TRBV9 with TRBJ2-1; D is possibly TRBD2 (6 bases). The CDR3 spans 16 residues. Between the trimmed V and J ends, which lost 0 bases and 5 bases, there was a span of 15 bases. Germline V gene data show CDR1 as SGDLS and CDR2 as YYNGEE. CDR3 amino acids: CASSVVGGAVNNEQFF. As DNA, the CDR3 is TGTGCCAGCAGCGTAGTAGGAGGGGCGGTCAACAATGAGCAGTTCTTC.

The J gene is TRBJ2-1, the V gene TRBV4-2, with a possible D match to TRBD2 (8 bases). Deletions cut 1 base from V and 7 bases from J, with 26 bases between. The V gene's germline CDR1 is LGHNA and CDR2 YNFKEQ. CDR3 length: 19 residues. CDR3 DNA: TGTGCCAGCAGCCAAGGACAGGGTACTAGCGGAGGACTAAGGAATGAGCAGTTCTTC. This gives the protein CASSQGQGTSGGLRNEQFF.

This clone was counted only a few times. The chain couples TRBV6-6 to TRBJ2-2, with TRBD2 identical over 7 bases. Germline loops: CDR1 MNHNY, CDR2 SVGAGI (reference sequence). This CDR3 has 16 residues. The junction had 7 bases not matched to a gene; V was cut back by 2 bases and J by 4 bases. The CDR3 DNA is TGTGCCAGCAGTTACCTAGCGGCACATAGCACCGGGGAGCTGTTTTTT. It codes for CASSYLAAHSTGELFF.

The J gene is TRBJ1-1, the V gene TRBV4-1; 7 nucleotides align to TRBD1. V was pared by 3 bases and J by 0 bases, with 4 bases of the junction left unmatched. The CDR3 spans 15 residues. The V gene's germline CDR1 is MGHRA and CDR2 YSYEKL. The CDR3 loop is CASSHRQGMNTEAFF. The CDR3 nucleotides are TGCGCCAGCAGCCATAGACAGGGCATGAACACTGAAGCTTTCTTT.

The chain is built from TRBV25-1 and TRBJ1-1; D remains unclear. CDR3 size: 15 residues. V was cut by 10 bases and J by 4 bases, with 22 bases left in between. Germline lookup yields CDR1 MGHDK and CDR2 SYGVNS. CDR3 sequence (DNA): TGTGCCACCAAAAAGGGAGGGAGGAGTTGCACTGAAGCTTTCTTT. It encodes CATKKGGRSCTEAFF.

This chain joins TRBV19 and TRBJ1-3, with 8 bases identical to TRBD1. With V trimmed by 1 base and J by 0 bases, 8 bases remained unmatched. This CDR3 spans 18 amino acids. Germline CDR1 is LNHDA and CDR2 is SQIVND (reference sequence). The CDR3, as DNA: TGTGCCAGTAGTATAGTCCCGGGACAGGTCTCCTCTGGAAACACCATATATTTT. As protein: CASSIVPGQVSSGNTIYF.

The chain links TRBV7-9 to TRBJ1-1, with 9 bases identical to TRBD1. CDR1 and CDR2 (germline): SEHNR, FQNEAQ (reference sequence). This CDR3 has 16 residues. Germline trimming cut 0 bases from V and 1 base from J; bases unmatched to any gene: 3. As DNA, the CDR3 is TGTGCCAGCAGCTTAGCCACAGGGGGCGGGAACACTGAAGCTTTCTTT. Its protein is CASSLATGGGNTEAFF.

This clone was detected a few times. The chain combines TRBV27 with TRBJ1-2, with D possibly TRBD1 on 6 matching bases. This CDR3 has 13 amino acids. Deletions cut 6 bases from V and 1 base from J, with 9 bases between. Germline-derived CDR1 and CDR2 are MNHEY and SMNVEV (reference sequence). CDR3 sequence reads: CASSYRDNYGYTF. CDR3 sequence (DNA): TGTGCCAGCAGCTACAGGGATAACTATGGCTACACCTTC.

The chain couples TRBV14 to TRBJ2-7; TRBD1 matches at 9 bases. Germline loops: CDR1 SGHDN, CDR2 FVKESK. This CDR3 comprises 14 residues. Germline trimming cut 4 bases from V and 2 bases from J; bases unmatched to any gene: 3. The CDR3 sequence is CASSPGTGPYEQYF. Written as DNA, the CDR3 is TGTGCCAGCAGCCCCGGGACAGGGCCCTACGAGCAGTACTTC.

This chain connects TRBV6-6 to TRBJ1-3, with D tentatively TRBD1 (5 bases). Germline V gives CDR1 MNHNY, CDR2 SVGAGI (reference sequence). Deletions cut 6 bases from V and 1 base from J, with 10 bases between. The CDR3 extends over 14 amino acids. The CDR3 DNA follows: TGTGCCAGCAGCCCCAGGGTATCTGGAAACACCATATATTTT. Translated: CASSPRVSGNTIYF.

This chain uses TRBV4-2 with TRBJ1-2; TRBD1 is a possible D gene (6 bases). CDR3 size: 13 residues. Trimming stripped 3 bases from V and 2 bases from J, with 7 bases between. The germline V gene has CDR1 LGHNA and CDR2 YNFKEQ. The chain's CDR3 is CASSHGQNYGYTF. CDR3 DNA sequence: TGTGCCAGCAGCCATGGACAGAACTATGGCTACACCTTC.

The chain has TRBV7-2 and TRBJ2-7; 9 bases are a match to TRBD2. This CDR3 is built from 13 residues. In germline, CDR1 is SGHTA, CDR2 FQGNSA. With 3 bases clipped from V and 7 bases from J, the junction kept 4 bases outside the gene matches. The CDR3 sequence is CASSLAGGQEQYF. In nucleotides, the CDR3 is TGTGCCAGCAGCTTGGCGGGGGGGCAGGAGCAGTACTTC.

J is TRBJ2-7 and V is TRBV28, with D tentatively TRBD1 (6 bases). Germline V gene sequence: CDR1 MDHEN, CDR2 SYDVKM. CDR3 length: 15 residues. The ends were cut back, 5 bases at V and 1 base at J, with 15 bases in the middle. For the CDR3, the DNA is TGTGCCAGCAGTACAATAGGGACATGGTCCTACGAGCAGTACTTC. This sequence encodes CASSTIGTWSYEQYF.

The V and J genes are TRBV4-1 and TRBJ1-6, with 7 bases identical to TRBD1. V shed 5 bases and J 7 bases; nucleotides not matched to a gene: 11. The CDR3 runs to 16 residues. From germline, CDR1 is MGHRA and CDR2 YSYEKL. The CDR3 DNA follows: TGCGCCAGCAGCGACCATGAGGGACAGTGGAATTCACCCCTCCACTTT. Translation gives CASSDHEGQWNSPLHF.